These 9 T cell receptor beta chains came from one sample sequenced in a study of shared clonotypes between healthy human individuals. Profiling relied on immunoSEQ multiplex PCR, and the TCRdb table lists in-frame clones only, not all of them. The profile shows roughly 650,000 clones, roughly 95% of them singletons. The naive CD8 fraction comprised CD45RO-negative cells positively selected for CCR7 and excluded terminally differentiated effector memory CD45RA+ cells. The sequenced material came from naive CD8+ T cells sorted from blood. The receptor source for this set is a woman between 25 and 40 years old in good health.

The chain links TRBV27 to TRBJ2-1, with D tentatively TRBD1 (5 bases). CDR1 and CDR2 (germline): MNHEY, SMNVEV (reference sequence). The V end lost 8 bases, the J end lost 10 bases, and 15 bases lay between the germline ends. This CDR3 is 12 amino acids long. The chain's CDR3 is CASGPDNVEQFF. CDR3 DNA: TGTGCCAGCGGCCCGGACAATGTAGAGCAGTTCTTC.

This chain links TRBV5-1 with TRBJ2-7; TRBD2 matches at 12 bases. This CDR3 spans 17 amino acids. CDR1 is SGHRS and CDR2 is YFSETQ in the germline V gene. Unmatched junction bases numbered 9, after V lost 0 bases and J lost 5 bases. The CDR3 bases are TGCGCCAGCAGCTTGGAGACTAGCGGGAGTGCGCGAGACGAGCAGTACTTC. This sequence encodes CASSLETSGSARDEQYF.

The J gene is TRBJ1-2, the V gene TRBV27; 8 nucleotides line up with TRBD1. CDR1 and CDR2 from the germline V gene are MNHEY and SMNVEV (reference sequence). The ends lost 2 bases at V and 8 bases at J; junction bases unmatched: 4. The CDR3 sequence is 13 residues long. CDR3 nucleotides: TGTGCCAGCAGTTTAGGGCAGGGGGCCGGCTACACCTTC. Protein product: CASSLGQGAGYTF.

The J gene is TRBJ2-1, the V gene TRBV7-6; D uncertain. This CDR3 spans 12 amino acids. Trimming cost V 4 bases and J 4 bases, with 5 bases left between them. Germline-derived CDR1 and CDR2 are SGHVS and FNYEAQ. The CDR3 coding sequence is TGTGCCAGCAGCTCACGGTACAATGAGCAGTTCTTC. It encodes CASSSRYNEQFF.

In DNA form, the CDR3 reads TGTGCCAGCAGTTACAGGGAATCAGGCTACGAGCAGTACTTC. This gives the protein CASSYRESGYEQYF. V and J are TRBV6-5 and TRBJ2-7, with D uncertain. This CDR3 is 14 amino acids long. Germline CDR1 and CDR2: MNHEY and SVGAGI. The ends were cut back, 2 bases at V and 3 bases at J, with 11 bases in the middle.

V usage is TRBV7-2 and J usage is TRBJ2-7, with TRBD2 identical over 10 bases. This CDR3 has 14 amino acids. Germline values: CDR1 SGHTA, CDR2 FQGNSA. The junction had 2 bases not matched to a gene; V was cut back by 2 bases and J by 4 bases. In nucleotides, the CDR3 is TGTGCCAGCAGCTTACTAGCGGGAGCGTACGAGCAGTACTTC. As protein: CASSLLAGAYEQYF.

The V and J genes are TRBV2 and TRBJ2-2; the D gene is possibly TRBD1 (6 bases). This CDR3 has 17 amino acids. The germline V and J ends were trimmed by 0 bases and 4 bases, with 15 bases remaining between them. Germline V gene lookup returns CDR1 SNHLY and CDR2 FYNNEI. CDR3 nucleotides: TGTGCCAGCAGTGAAGCGCGTGGGGGCGTGGGCACCGGGGAGCTGTTTTTT. This codes for CASSEARGGVGTGELFF.

The chain carries TRBV29-1 and TRBJ2-5, with D possibly TRBD2 on 6 matching bases. The DNA matches TRBJ2-7 better at its end, which makes the J call doubtful. The CDR3 is made up of 14 amino acids. Germline lookup yields CDR1 SQVTM and CDR2 ANQGSEA. CDR3 protein: CSVEERRDSYEQYF. CDR3 in DNA: TGCAGCGTTGAAGAACGGAGGGATTCCTACGAGCAGTACTTC.

The genes are TRBV28 and TRBJ1-1; D unclear. Trimming removed 6 bases from V and 5 bases from J, with 16 bases in between. Germline lookup yields CDR1 MDHEN and CDR2 SYDVKM. The CDR3 contains 14 residues. The CDR3 DNA follows: TGTGCCAGCAGCTCCCCGCGGGAGGGTACTGAAGCTTTCTTT. It is translated as CASSSPREGTEAFF.